The present entry profiles one T cell receptor (beta chain) with its context. Its antigen remains unidentified. Included in the TCR beta cDNA libraries were unique molecular identifiers. When roughly 0.85 to 11 million T cells were used, they gave a few hundred thousand cDNA molecules. Using its own MiXCR run on the PCR reads, TCRdb lists one record per CDR3 protein. The sample comprises hundreds of thousands of distinct CDR3 sequences, approximately 50% of which are singletons, and roughly 4.4% rests with the top ten. The data were obtained in a study of post-analysis software for immune sequencing data. Findings and limits, study-wide: Versus controls, multiple sclerosis patients showed significantly lower diversity (normalized Chao1). When the samples were clustered directly with F measure, those that had been prepared in the same batch showed strong co-clustering. In patients, five or six TRBV segments were more frequent than in controls, with TRBV5-6, TRBV5-1 and TRBV20-1 among them.

The CDR3 contains 16 residues. Trimming took 1 base from V and 0 from J; bases not matched to a gene: 6. Germline V gene data show CDR1 as DFQATT and CDR2 as SNEGSKA (reference sequence). This clonotype originated in a girl aged 5 to 17 with multiple sclerosis. The chain couples TRBV20-1 to TRBJ2-1; 7 positions agree with TRBD2. The sample was blood. CDR3 DNA sequence: TGCAGTGCTAGAGCACAACTAGCGCGCTCCTACAATGAGCAGTTCTTC. This encodes CSARAQLARSYNEQFF.